Each of the 20 T cell receptor beta chains below was sequenced from the same sample in a study of T cell changes during pregnancy in multiple sclerosis. Produced via immunoSEQ multiplex PCR; TCRdb's table is partial and in-frame only. The sample contains tens of thousands of clones, more than 75% of which appear only once. The sequenced material came from PBMCs (not recorded whether the cells were cultured). The receptor source for this set is a female donor with multiple sclerosis, enrolled in a pregnancy study.

V is TRBV27 and J is TRBJ2-7, with 7 bases lining up with TRBD2. Per germline, CDR1 MNHEY and CDR2 SMNVEV (reference sequence). The CDR3 runs to 14 residues. With V trimmed by 7 bases and J by 2 bases, 8 bases remained unmatched. In DNA form, the CDR3 reads TGTGCCAGCACACCGGGGGGAGGGCCCTACGAGCAGTACTTC. It yields the protein CASTPGGGPYEQYF.

This chain connects TRBV6-5 to TRBJ2-1; D possibly matches TRBD1 or TRBD2 (5 bases each). Trimming shortened V by 2 bases and J by 5 bases, and 10 bases separated the two germline ends. There are 14 residues in the CDR3. Germline-derived CDR1 and CDR2 are MNHEY and SVGAGI. CDR3 sequence (DNA): TGTGCCAGCAGTTACCGGGGCGGCAACAATGAGCAGTTCTTC. Amino acid sequence: CASSYRGGNNEQFF.

This clone was found once. The genes are TRBV28 and TRBJ1-2; no firm D call. The V and J ends lost 5 bases and 4 bases respectively, with 8 bases between them. The CDR3 loop spans 12 amino acids. Germline CDR1 and CDR2: MDHEN and SYDVKM. This chain's CDR3 is CASSEKIYGYTF. The CDR3 coding sequence is TGTGCCAGCAGTGAGAAGATCTATGGCTACACCTTC.

The chain links TRBV2 to TRBJ1-5, with TRBD1 matching 7 bases. The CDR3 is 17 amino acids. Germline loops: CDR1 SNHLY, CDR2 FYNNEI. Germline trimming cut 6 bases from V and 4 bases from J; bases unmatched to any gene: 15. As DNA, the CDR3 is TGTGCCAGCAGGGGGACAGCCCAAAGGGGCCTGAATCAGCCCCAGCATTTT. It yields the protein CASRGTAQRGLNQPQHF. Full variable domain (outside the CDR3, taken from reference TRBV2 and TRBJ1-5): EPEVTQTPSHQVTQMGQEVILRCVPISNHLYFYWYRQILGQKVEFLVSFYNNEISEKSEIFDDQFSVERPDGSNFTLKIRSTKLEDSAMYFCASRGTAQRGLNQPQHFGDGTRLSIL.

The chain employs TRBV6-5 and TRBJ1-4; D not resolved. Trimming pared 2 bases from V and 8 bases from J, leaving 9 bases between. Germline CDR1 MNHEY, CDR2 SVGAGI. The CDR3 extends over 13 amino acids. The CDR3 here is CASSYVDGEKLFF. The CDR3 DNA reads TGTGCCAGCAGTTACGTGGACGGGGAAAAACTGTTTTTT.

This clone is a singleton in its sample. The chain employs TRBV9 and TRBJ1-5; 10 bases agree with TRBD1. Germline CDR1 SGDLS, CDR2 YYNGEE. The length of the CDR3 is 18 residues. Trimming removed 4 bases from V and 3 bases from J; junction bases left unmatched: 13. The CDR3 nucleotides read TGTGCCAGCAGCCCTACCGATCCGGGACAGGGGCTCAATCAGCCCCAGCATTTT. It is translated as CASSPTDPGQGLNQPQHF.

The gene calls are TRBV6-4 and TRBJ2-2; 7 nucleotides align to TRBD2. After removal of 0 bases from V and 0 bases from J, the junction contained 4 bases not matched to a gene. CDR1 and CDR2 from the germline V gene are MRHNA and SNTAGT. This CDR3 comprises 17 residues. CDR3 residues: CASSDSLAIANTGELFF. The CDR3 nucleotides are TGTGCCAGCAGTGACTCACTAGCGATAGCGAACACCGGGGAGCTGTTTTTT.

This sequence joins TRBV2 and TRBJ2-1; 10 nucleotides align to TRBD2. The germline CDR1 and CDR2 sequences are SNHLY and FYNNEI. CDR3 size: 15 residues. Trimming cost V 7 bases and J 4 bases; bases outside gene matches: 7. CDR3 nucleotides: TGTGCCAGCATGGGGGGGACTAGCGATTACAATGAGCAGTTCTTC. It specifies CASMGGTSDYNEQFF.

This clone came up once. The chain combines TRBV6-1 with TRBJ2-2, with TRBD1 as a possible D gene (6 bases). Germline CDR1 is MNHNS and CDR2 is SASEGT. The CDR3 has 14 residues. Trimming removed 7 bases from V and 4 bases from J, with 13 bases in between. DNA of the CDR3: TGTGCCAGCACCCGAGGGGGTAGCACCGGGGAGCTGTTTTTT. It is translated as CASTRGGSTGELFF.

This clone has a single count. J is TRBJ2-1 and V is TRBV11-3, with D possibly TRBD2 on 5 matching bases. V was pared by 0 bases and J by 9 bases, with 9 bases between. The CDR3 covers 13 residues. Germline V gene lookup returns CDR1 SGHNT and CDR2 YENEEA. CDR3: CASSLDPSGEQFF. In DNA form, the CDR3 reads TGTGCCAGCAGCTTAGATCCGAGCGGTGAGCAGTTCTTC. The full variable domain, rest sourced from reference TRBV11-3 and TRBJ2-1, is EAGVVQSPRYKIIEKKQPVAFWCNPISGHNTLYWYLQNLGQGPELLIRYENEEAVDDSQLPKDRFSAERLKGVDSTLKIQPAELGDSAVYLCASSLDPSGEQFFGPGTRLTVL.

The gene calls are TRBV4-1 and TRBJ2-5; unclear D gene. The CDR3 is 14 amino acids. CDR1 and CDR2 from the germline V gene are MGHRA and YSYEKL. V lost 2 bases to trimming and J lost 2 bases, with 9 bases between them. The CDR3 region has the DNA TGCGCCAGCAGCCAATTTCTGGGACAAGAGACCCAGTACTTC. Encoded protein: CASSQFLGQETQYF.

The chain employs TRBV10-2 and TRBJ2-5, with 8 bases matching TRBD2. Trimming at V came to 2 bases and at J to 3 bases, leaving 8 bases not matched to a gene. The germline gives CDR1 WSHSY, CDR2 SAAADI. The CDR3 loop spans 16 amino acids. CDR3 coding DNA: TGCGCCAGCAGTGAGGGTTGGGTAGCGGGAAAAGAGACCCAGTACTTC. It is translated as CASSEGWVAGKETQYF.

The V and J genes are TRBV5-1 and TRBJ2-1; 10 nucleotides line up with TRBD2. Germline CDR1 SGHRS, CDR2 YFSETQ. This CDR3 has 15 residues. Trimming took 3 bases from V and 3 from J; bases not matched to a gene: 3. The CDR3 here is CASSSGTSDYNEQFF. In nucleotides, the CDR3 is TGCGCCAGCAGCTCCGGGACTAGCGACTACAATGAGCAGTTCTTC.

The chain employs TRBV11-2 and TRBJ2-7; D is unclear. Trimming cost V 0 bases and J 2 bases, with 14 bases left between them. The length of the CDR3 is 16 residues. The germline V gene encodes CDR1 SGHAT and CDR2 FQNNGV. This chain's CDR3 is CASSLDSPVRPYEQYF. Written as DNA, the CDR3 is TGTGCCAGCAGCTTAGACTCGCCGGTCCGTCCCTACGAGCAGTACTTC.

The chain joins TRBV10-2 to TRBJ1-5; tentatively, D is TRBD1 (5 bases). CDR3 length equals 14 residues. CDR1 is WSHSY, CDR2 SAAADI, per germline. V lost 7 bases, J lost 5 bases, and 15 bases lay in between. DNA for the CDR3: TGCGCCAGCACGGGGCGTGAAAACGATCAGCCCCAGCATTTT. Translation: CASTGRENDQPQHF.

The chain recombines TRBV30 with TRBJ1-5; D unclear. Between the trimmed V and J ends, which lost 1 base and 7 bases, there was a span of 14 bases. Germline assignment: CDR1 GTSNPN and CDR2 SVGIG (reference sequence). This CDR3 is 14 amino acids long. The CDR3 here is CAWSGRGDRQPQHF. CDR3 in DNA: TGTGCCTGGAGTGGTAGAGGTGATCGACAGCCCCAGCATTTT.

The rearrangement uses TRBV5-6 and TRBJ2-7; D uncertain. The CDR3 sequence is 13 residues long. Trimming stripped 4 bases from V and 6 bases from J, with 14 bases between. Germline CDR1 and CDR2: SGHDT and YYEEEE. The CDR3 region has the DNA TGTGCCAGCAGCGGCCCCTCTAGTGCCGAGCAGTACTTC. Its translation is CASSGPSSAEQYF. Full variable domain (remainder filled in from reference TRBV5-6 and TRBJ2-7): DAGVTQSPTHLIKTRGQQVTLRCSPKSGHDTVSWYQQALGQGPQFIFQYYEEEERQRGNFPDRFSGHQFPNYSSELNVNALLLGDSALYLCASSGPSSAEQYFGPGTRLTVT.

The genes are TRBV27 and TRBJ2-3; tentative D call: TRBD1 (6 bases). Trimming cost V 9 bases and J 5 bases, with 18 bases left between them. The CDR3 extends over 14 amino acids. CDR1 MNHEY and CDR2 SMNVEV come from the germline V gene (reference sequence). This CDR3 reads CASRDISKVDTQYF. The CDR3 bases are TGTGCCAGTAGGGACATCTCCAAAGTAGATACGCAGTATTTT.

The chain joins TRBV30 to TRBJ2-3; tentatively, D is TRBD2 (6 bases). Trimming shortened V by 1 base and J by 2 bases, and 16 bases separated the two germline ends. Germline V gene data show CDR1 as GTSNPN and CDR2 as SVGIG (reference sequence). CDR3 length equals 16 residues. The CDR3 sequence: CAWSGSGTRPTDTQYF. The CDR3 region has the DNA TGTGCCTGGAGTGGATCCGGGACTCGACCCACAGATACGCAGTATTTT.

V gene TRBV7-9 combines with J gene TRBJ2-7; 7 bases map to TRBD2. The CDR3 runs 16 residues. Germline lookup yields CDR1 SEHNR and CDR2 FQNEAQ (reference sequence). Unmatched junction bases numbered 14, after V lost 5 bases and J lost 4 bases. The CDR3 protein is CASSLGFLAASYEQYF. The DNA for the CDR3 is TGTGCCAGCAGCCTAGGCTTTCTAGCGGCGTCTTACGAGCAGTACTTC.